Listed here are 17 T cell receptor beta chains from one sample, sequenced in a study of blood T cell repertoires in COVID-19. The repertoire was sequenced with immunoSEQ multiplex PCR; TCRdb's copy has only in-frame clones and lacks some. Of about 39,000 clones listed, 75% to 85% are singletons. The sequencing sample was made of peripheral blood. These receptors were obtained from a man in his 70s with acute or convalescent COVID-19.

This chain uses TRBV4-2 with TRBJ1-2; D is unresolved. CDR1 and CDR2 from the germline V gene are LGHNA and YNFKEQ. The V and J ends lost 1 base and 3 bases respectively, with 6 bases between them. The CDR3 has 13 residues. The CDR3 protein is CASSQGSDYGYTF. The CDR3 region has the DNA TGTGCCAGCAGCCAAGGGTCAGACTATGGCTACACCTTC.

A remark on this clone: The sample contains more than one DNA sequence encoding this CDR3. The chain joins TRBV2 to TRBJ1-5, with TRBD1 matching 9 bases. CDR1 SNHLY and CDR2 FYNNEI come from the germline V gene. This CDR3 contains 14 residues. Trimming cost V 4 bases and J 2 bases; bases outside gene matches: 0. CDR3: CASSGTGGNQPQHF. CDR3 sequence (DNA): TGTGCCAGCAGTGGGACAGGGGGCAATCAGCCCCAGCATTTT.

The chain is built from TRBV18 and TRBJ2-7; TRBD2 is a possible D gene (10 bases). The CDR3 is made up of 20 amino acids. V was trimmed by 6 bases and J by 3 bases, leaving 33 bases between them. Looked up from germline, CDR1 is KGHSH and CDR2 is LQKENI. The CDR3: CASSPRIPGQGRTSGYEQYF. DNA of the CDR3: TGTGCCAGCTCCCCCCGCATACCGGGACAGGGAAGGACTAGCGGCTACGAGCAGTACTTC.

V gene TRBV28 combines with J gene TRBJ1-1; no firm D call. CDR1 and CDR2 (germline): MDHEN, SYDVKM. Trimming left V 8 bases short and J 4 bases short, with 14 bases between. The CDR3 sequence is 13 residues long. The DNA for the CDR3 is TGTGCCAGCGGCGGGCAAAGAGGCACTGAAGCTTTCTTT. It yields the protein CASGGQRGTEAFF.

The gene calls are TRBV27 and TRBJ2-1; 7 nucleotides line up with TRBD2. This CDR3 comprises 13 residues. The germline CDR1 and CDR2 sequences are MNHEY and SMNVEV (reference sequence). Germline trimming cut 7 bases from V and 7 bases from J; bases unmatched to any gene: 7. Written as DNA, the CDR3 is TGTGCCAGCAACCCTAGCGGATGGAATGAGCAGTTCTTC. As protein: CASNPSGWNEQFF.

The chain uses TRBV11-1 and TRBJ2-7; 7 nucleotides line up with TRBD2. J was trimmed by 4 bases and V by 5 bases; bases with no gene match: 8. Germline V gene lookup returns CDR1 SGHAT and CDR2 FQDESV (reference sequence). The CDR3 extends over 14 amino acids. CDR3 in amino acids: CASSGLAGPYEQYF. CDR3 sequence (DNA): TGTGCCAGCAGCGGGTTAGCGGGTCCGTACGAGCAGTACTTC.

This clone is a singleton in its sample. The junction departs from germline at one end; a sequencing error may be responsible. The chain couples TRBV6-5 to TRBJ2-7, with a weak D call TRBD1 (7 bases). CDR3 size: 15 residues. Germline V gene data show CDR1 as MNHEY and CDR2 as SVGAGI. The CDR3 coding sequence is TGTGCCAGCAGTTACTCGGGGGGCGGCCAGGGGGAGCAGTATTTC. Protein sequence: CASSYSGGGQGEQYF.

The chain links TRBV7-9 to TRBJ1-6, with D possibly TRBD1 on 5 matching bases. V lost 0 bases, J lost 9 bases, and 12 bases lay in between. Germline CDR1 is SEHNR and CDR2 is FQNEAQ (reference sequence). This CDR3 contains 15 residues. DNA of the CDR3: TGTGCCAGCAGCTTAGCGATTGGGGGGACTTCACCCCTCCACTTT. Translation gives CASSLAIGGTSPLHF.

The chain combines TRBV5-1 with TRBJ2-1; perhaps TRBD2 as D (6 bases). CDR3 size: 14 residues. Germline assignment: CDR1 SGHRS and CDR2 YFSETQ. Trimming took 7 bases from V and 5 from J, leaving 16 bases between them. CDR3 coding DNA: TGCGCCAGCTCCCCGGGGGAGGTCCACAATGAGCAGTTCTTC. Translated, it gives CASSPGEVHNEQFF.

The genes are TRBV11-3 and TRBJ2-7; 14 positions match TRBD2. V gave up 5 bases and J gave up 3 bases; unmatched junction bases: 3. This CDR3 has 15 amino acids. Germline CDR1 SGHNT, CDR2 YENEEA. As DNA, the CDR3 is TGTGCCAGCAGCACCGGGACTAGCGGGAGCTACGAGCAGTACTTC. Amino acid sequence: CASSTGTSGSYEQYF. Supplemented by reference TRBV11-3 and TRBJ2-7, the full variable domain reads EAGVVQSPRYKIIEKKQPVAFWCNPISGHNTLYWYLQNLGQGPELLIRYENEEAVDDSQLPKDRFSAERLKGVDSTLKIQPAELGDSAVYLCASSTGTSGSYEQYFGPGTRLTVT.

The gene calls are TRBV4-2 and TRBJ1-5; tentatively, D is TRBD1 (6 bases). The CDR3 spans 15 residues. The ends were cut back, 3 bases at V and 0 bases at J, with 9 bases in the middle. Germline CDR1 is LGHNA and CDR2 is YNFKEQ. The CDR3 region has the DNA TGTGCCAGCAGCCAGCACAGGGATAGCAATCAGCCCCAGCATTTT. It is translated as CASSQHRDSNQPQHF.

The chain joins TRBV20-1 to TRBJ1-6; TRBD1 is a possible D gene (5 bases). In germline, CDR1 is DFQATT, CDR2 SNEGSKA (reference sequence). V lost 3 bases, J lost 3 bases, and 9 bases lay in between. The CDR3 consists of 14 residues. CDR3 nucleotides: TGCAGTGCTAGTGCGGGACTCTATAATTCACCCCTCCACTTT. Translation: CSASAGLYNSPLHF.

The J gene is TRBJ2-7, the V gene TRBV7-2, with 7 bases fitting TRBD1. This CDR3 is 12 amino acids long. Germline V CDR1 and CDR2: SGHTA, FQGNSA. V dropped 5 bases and J dropped 6; count of bases not matched to a gene: 4. CDR3 nucleotides: TGTGCCAGCAGCCGACAGGGCATCGAGCAGTACTTC. Amino acids: CASSRQGIEQYF.

DNA for the CDR3: TGTGCTAGTGCCTCTCCGGGACAGTACAATGAGCAGTTCTTC. The encoded protein is CASASPGQYNEQFF. V gene TRBV12-5 combines with J gene TRBJ2-1; 7 nucleotides match TRBD1. CDR3 size: 14 residues. Looked up from germline, CDR1 is LGHNT and CDR2 is FRNRAP. With 7 bases clipped from V and 4 bases from J, the junction kept 7 bases outside the gene matches.

The chain links TRBV28 to TRBJ1-1; D remains ambiguous. V lost 10 bases and J 6 bases, leaving 24 bases between the germline ends. This CDR3 is built from 15 residues. Germline V gives CDR1 MDHEN, CDR2 SYDVKM. In DNA, the CDR3 is TGTGCCACTTCTGGTGAAGGCGGGAACCAGCCTGAAGCTTTCTTT. It is translated as CATSGEGGNQPEAFF.

A single count supports this clone. CDR3 nucleotides: TGCGCCAGCAGCTTTGGACAGACCTACGAGCAGTACTTC. It specifies CASSFGQTYEQYF. The J gene is TRBJ2-7, the V gene TRBV5-1, with D possibly matching TRBD1 (6 bases). The CDR3 is made up of 13 amino acids. The V gene lost 2 bases and the J gene lost 2 bases, with 8 bases spanning the gap. Germline V gene sequence: CDR1 SGHRS, CDR2 YFSETQ.

This chain uses TRBV4-3 with TRBJ1-3, with 7 bases that match TRBD1. The junction had 12 bases not matched to a gene; V was cut back by 0 bases and J by 4 bases. CDR3 length: 18 residues. CDR1 LGHNA and CDR2 YSLEER come from the germline V gene. The CDR3 bases are TGCGCCAGCAGCCAAGACACCCGACAGGGTTCATACGGAAACACCATATATTTT. It codes for CASSQDTRQGSYGNTIYF.